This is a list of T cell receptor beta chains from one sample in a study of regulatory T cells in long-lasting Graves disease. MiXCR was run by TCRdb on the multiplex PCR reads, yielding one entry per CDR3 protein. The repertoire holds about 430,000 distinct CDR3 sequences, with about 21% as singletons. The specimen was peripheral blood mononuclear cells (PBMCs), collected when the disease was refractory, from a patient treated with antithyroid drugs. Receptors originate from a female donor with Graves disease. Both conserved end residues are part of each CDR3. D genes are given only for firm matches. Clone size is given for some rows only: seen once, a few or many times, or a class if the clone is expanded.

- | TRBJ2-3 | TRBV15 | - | CATSRIREATDTQYF | TGTGCCACCAGCAGGATCAGGGAGGCCACAGATACGCAGTATTTT
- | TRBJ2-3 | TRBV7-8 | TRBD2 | CASSSSGGFTDTQYF | TGTGCCAGCAGTTCTAGCGGAGGTTTCACAGATACGCAGTATTTT
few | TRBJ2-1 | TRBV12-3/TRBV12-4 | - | CASSFRNEQFF | TGTGCCAGCAGTTTTCGCAATGAGCAGTTCTTC
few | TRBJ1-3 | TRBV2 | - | CASVGNTIYF | TGTGCCAGCGTTGGAAACACCATATATTTT
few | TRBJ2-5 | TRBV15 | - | CATSDPIRGSETQYF | TGTGCCACCAGCGACCCCATAAGGGGGTCAGAGACCCAGTACTTC
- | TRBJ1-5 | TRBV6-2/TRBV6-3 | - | CASSEEDGSGQPQHF | TGTGCCAGCAGTGAAGAAGATGGGTCGGGTCAGCCCCAGCATTTT
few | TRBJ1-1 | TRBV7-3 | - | CASARQENTEAFF | TGTGCCAGCGCACGACAGGAGAACACTGAAGCTTTCTTT
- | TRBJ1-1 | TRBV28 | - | CASILGVSTEAFF | TGTGCCAGCATTTTAGGGGTTAGCACTGAAGCTTTCTTT
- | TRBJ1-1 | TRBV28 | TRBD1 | CASSLWGQGAVEAFF | TGTGCCAGCAGTTTATGGGGACAGGGGGCCGTTGAAGCTTTCTTT
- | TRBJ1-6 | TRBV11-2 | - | CASSLVRDRAGSPLHF | TGTGCCAGCAGCTTAGTTCGGGACCGCGCAGGCTCACCCCTCCACTTT
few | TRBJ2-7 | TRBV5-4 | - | CASSLQAKPYEQYF | TGTGCCAGCAGCTTACAGGCGAAACCCTACGAGCAGTACTTC
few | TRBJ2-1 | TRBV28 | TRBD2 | CASRPLAGSYNEQFF | TGTGCCAGCAGGCCCCTAGCGGGATCCTACAATGAGCAGTTCTTC
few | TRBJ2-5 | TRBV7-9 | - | CASSPGPGGRETQYF | TGTGCCAGCAGCCCAGGACCGGGCGGCAGGGAGACCCAGTACTTC
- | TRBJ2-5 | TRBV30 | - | CAWVSGQETQYF | TGTGCCTGGGTTAGCGGCCAAGAGACCCAGTACTTC
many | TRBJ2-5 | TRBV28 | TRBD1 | CASASGTGTDRDF | TGTGCCAGCGCCTCCGGGACAGGGACCGACCGGGACTTC
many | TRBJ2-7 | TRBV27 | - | CASSPLLGYEQYF | TGTGCCAGCAGTCCCCTCCTGGGATACGAGCAGTACTTC
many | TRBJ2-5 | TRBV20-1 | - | CSALQETQYF | TGCAGTGCCCTACAAGAGACCCAGTACTTC
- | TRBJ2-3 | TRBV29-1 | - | CSVEGETDTQYF | TGCAGCGTTGAAGGGGAAACAGATACACAGTATTTT
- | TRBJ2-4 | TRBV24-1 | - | CATRTPPAKNIQYF | TGTGCCACCAGGACACCTCCTGCCAAAAACATTCAGTACTTC
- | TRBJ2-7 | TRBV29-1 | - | CSVGSSKVAYEQYF | TGCAGCGTTGGGTCCTCTAAGGTGGCCTACGAGCAGTACTTC
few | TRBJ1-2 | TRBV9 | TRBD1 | CASSGDRNGYTF | TGTGCCAGCAGCGGGGACAGAAACGGCTACACCTTC
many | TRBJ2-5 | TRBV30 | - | CACSSRARTQYF | TGTGCCTGCTCAAGTCGCGCCCGTACCCAGTACTTC
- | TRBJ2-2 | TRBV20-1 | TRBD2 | CSARDGRESTGELFF | TGCAGTGCTAGAGACGGGCGGGAGAGCACCGGGGAGCTGTTTTTT
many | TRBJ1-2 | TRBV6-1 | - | CASRHGTIYGYTF | TGTGCCAGCAGGCACGGGACAATCTACGGCTACACCTTC